These 6 T cell receptor beta chains came from one sample sequenced in a study of radiation and T cells in renal cell carcinoma. The assay was immunoSEQ multiplex PCR, and TCRdb's table has in-frame clones only and misses some. The table includes some 72,000 clones, about 80% detected once. Time point specified: blood 2 weeks post-SBRT. Sample treatment: 15 Gy SBRT to primary tumor, nephrectomy 4 weeks later. The sequenced sample was blood, obtained from a patient whose treatment included radiotherapy and nephrectomy. These receptors were obtained from a man in his sixties with renal cell carcinoma.

This clone was counted a few times. CDR3 sequence reads: CASSPRTSGISDTQYF. CDR3 nucleotide sequence: TGTGCCAGCAGCCCACGGACTAGCGGGATATCAGATACGCAGTATTTT. The V gene is TRBV9, the J gene TRBJ2-3, with 12 bases identical to TRBD2. Per the germline V gene, CDR1 is SGDLS and CDR2 is YYNGEE. Losses at the gene ends were 4 bases for V and 4 bases for J; bases not matched to a gene: 7. CDR3 length: 16 residues.

This sequence joins TRBV6-5 and TRBJ2-7, with 7 bases identical to TRBD1. Germline V gene sequence: CDR1 MNHEY, CDR2 SVGAGI. The CDR3 is made up of 13 amino acids. Losses at the gene ends were 2 bases for V and 3 bases for J; bases not matched to a gene: 1. CDR3 region: CASSYGTDYEQYF. Written as DNA, the CDR3 is TGTGCCAGCAGTTACGGGACAGACTACGAGCAGTACTTC.

This chain joins TRBV7-8 and TRBJ2-7, with 10 bases aligning to TRBD2. Germline-derived CDR1 and CDR2 are SGHVS and FQNEAQ. This CDR3 has 14 residues. After removal of 4 bases from V and 5 bases from J, the junction contained 5 bases not matched to a gene. CDR3 bases: TGTGCCAGCAGCTCTAGCGGGAGTTTCGACGAGCAGTACTTC. Protein: CASSSSGSFDEQYF.

A word on this clone: Relative to the germline gene, one junction end is altered; a read error may explain this. This chain links TRBV4-3 with TRBJ2-7, with 9 bases that match TRBD2. The CDR3 spans 14 residues. CDR1 and CDR2 (germline): LGHNA, YSLEER. The CDR3 here is CASSQGPSGNPTHF. Written as DNA, the CDR3 is TGCGCCAGCAGCCAAGGACCTAGCGGGAACCCTACTCACTTC.

The genes are TRBV7-2 and TRBJ1-2; possible D gene TRBD1, 5 bases. V dropped 5 bases and J dropped 3 bases, with 13 bases sitting between them. This CDR3 comprises 14 residues. Germline V lookup: CDR1 SGHTA, CDR2 FQGNSA. Here the CDR3 DNA reads TGTGCCAGCAGCCGAGACGGGGGGGACTATGGCTACACCTTC. This gives the protein CASSRDGGDYGYTF.

This chain connects TRBV5-6 to TRBJ1-2; D is possibly TRBD1 (5 bases). The CDR3 runs to 14 residues. V shed 4 bases and J shed 5 bases, with 15 bases lying between them. Germline CDR1 reads SGHDT; CDR2 reads YYEEEE. This CDR3 reads CASSPDVGPYGYTF. The CDR3 DNA sequence: TGTGCCAGCAGCCCTGACGTGGGACCTTATGGCTACACCTTC.